This TCR beta chain was identified during a study of regulatory T cells in long-lasting Graves disease. From germline, CDR1 is SQVTM and CDR2 ANQGSEA. This CDR3 has 14 residues. Study-level points and caveats: Persistent disease showed a preference for TRBV28, TRBJ1-2 and TRBJ2-5.

Time point described: newly diagnosed GD, antithyroid drugs for less than 3 months. From PBMCs, RNA was extracted and then used to make the TCR library. With iRepertoire HTBI primers and Arm-PCR of CDR3 regions, TCR beta libraries were built. MiXCR, run by TCRdb on the multiplex PCR reads, gives a single entry per CDR3 protein. The table records a few hundred thousand distinct CDR3 sequences, about 12% of them present only once. Remarks on this clonotype: Its antigen is undetermined. Compared with germline, one end of the junction differs, possibly owing to a read error.

These data also featured in a second study, about T cells in Graves' hyperthyroidism and ophthalmopathy. That source reports: HTBI primers were used for first-round RT-PCR of the TCR CDR3.

This chain joins TRBV29-1 and TRBJ1-3; TRBD1 matches 9 bases. This material consisted of peripheral blood mononuclear cells (PBMCs), taken at new diagnosis, from a patient treated with antithyroid drugs. This clonotype was obtained from a woman younger than 30 with Graves disease. Here the CDR3 DNA reads TGCAGCGTTGGGACAGGGGTATTAGGAAGCACCATATATTTT. It specifies CSVGTGVLGSTIYF.